This TCR beta chain was sequenced for a study of T cell responses to AZD1222 COVID-19 vaccine. The repertoire was sequenced with immunoSEQ multiplex PCR; TCRdb's copy has only in-frame clones and lacks some. The sample has 150,000 to 190,000 clones, 85% to 95% seen once. A remark on this clone: The antigen remains undetermined.

Broader study findings: Regions 160-218 and 743-854 dominated among vaccine-associated CD4 TCRs spanning spike. Clonal diversity was possibly underestimated, and the donors were mostly white British, with more females.

This receptor was taken from an adult who received the AZD1222 COVID-19 vaccine. Source: peripheral blood, taken 28 days after the second AZD1222 dose.

The CDR3 here is CASGRPRRDTIYF. The CDR3 coding sequence is TGTGCCAGCGGCCGACCCCGGCGGGACACCATATATTTT. The rearrangement links TRBV6-5 to TRBJ1-3; D ambiguous. Per the germline V gene, CDR1 is MNHEY and CDR2 is SVGAGI. V gave up 8 bases and J gave up 8 bases, with 16 bases separating them. This CDR3 is built from 13 residues.